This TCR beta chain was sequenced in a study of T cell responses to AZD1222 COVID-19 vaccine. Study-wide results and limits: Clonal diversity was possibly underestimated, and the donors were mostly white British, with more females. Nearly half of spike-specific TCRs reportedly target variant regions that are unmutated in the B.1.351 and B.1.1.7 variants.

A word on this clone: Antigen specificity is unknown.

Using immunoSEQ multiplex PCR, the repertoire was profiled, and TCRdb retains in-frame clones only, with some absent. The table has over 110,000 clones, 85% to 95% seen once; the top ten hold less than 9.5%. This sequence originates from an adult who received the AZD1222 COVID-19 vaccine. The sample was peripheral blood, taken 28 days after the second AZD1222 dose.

CDR3 in amino acids: CASRGAWDTEAFF. As DNA, the CDR3 is TGTGCCAGCAGGGGAGCCTGGGACACTGAAGCTTTCTTT. This chain uses TRBV7-8 with TRBJ1-1, with unresolved D. V lost 6 bases and J 3 bases, leaving 11 bases between the germline ends. This CDR3 spans 13 amino acids. CDR1 and CDR2 (germline): SGHVS, FQNEAQ.